The 17 T cell receptor beta chains below come from one sample, sequenced in a study of blood T cell repertoires in COVID-19. TCRdb's table, derived via immunoSEQ multiplex PCR, lists solely in-frame clones and lacks some. The sample has around 47,000 clones, approximately 79% seen once; the top ten hold 40% to 45%. Sequenced material: peripheral blood. These receptor sequences come from a human donor in a cohort sampled during active COVID-19.

This clone was seen a single time. The chain recombines TRBV28 with TRBJ2-7; no reliable D call. From germline, CDR1 is MDHEN and CDR2 SYDVKM. V shed 2 bases and J shed 3 bases, with 8 bases lying between them. The CDR3 is 13 amino acids. The CDR3: CASSLGAVYEQYV. DNA of the CDR3: TGTGCCAGCAGTTTAGGAGCCGTCTACGAGCAGTACGTC.

The genes are TRBV6-2 or TRBV6-3 and TRBJ1-2, with 12 bases aligning to TRBD1. The CDR3 extends over 17 amino acids. V lost 5 bases, J lost 7 bases, and 14 bases stayed unmatched. Looked up from germline, CDR1 is MNHEY and CDR2 is SVGEGT. In DNA form, the CDR3 reads TGTGCCAGCAGTACCCGTCTAGGGACAGGGGGCGTCACTGGCTACACCTTC. Protein sequence: CASSTRLGTGGVTGYTF.

V gene TRBV5-6 combines with J gene TRBJ2-3; D gene unclear. The V gene's germline CDR1 is SGHDT and CDR2 YYEEEE. With 2 bases removed from V and 0 bases from J, the gap between germline ends came to 10 bases. The CDR3 extends over 15 amino acids. CDR3 coding DNA: TGTGCCAGCAGCTTTTCGCGAGTGAGCACAGATACGCAGTATTTT. Protein: CASSFSRVSTDTQYF.

The chain employs TRBV10-3 and TRBJ1-2; the D gene is possibly TRBD1 (6 bases). The CDR3 consists of 14 residues. CDR1 is ENHRY and CDR2 is SYGVKD in the germline V gene. Trimming took 1 base from V and 1 from J, leaving 7 bases between them. The chain's CDR3 is CAISELQGNYGYTF. In nucleotides, the CDR3 is TGTGCCATCAGTGAGTTACAGGGTAACTATGGCTACACCTTC.

V usage is TRBV13 and J usage is TRBJ2-3; TRBD2 is a possible D gene (6 bases). The CDR3 extends over 15 amino acids. Germline CDR1 is PRHDT and CDR2 is FYEKMQ (reference sequence). Trimming pared 2 bases from V and 3 bases from J, leaving 12 bases between. CDR3 DNA sequence: TGTGCCAGCAGCTTACTTACCGGGGGAACAGATACGCAGTATTTT. It codes for CASSLLTGGTDTQYF.

The chain recombines TRBV6-2 or TRBV6-3 with TRBJ2-3; TRBD1 or TRBD2 may be the D gene (6 bases each). Germline V gene data show CDR1 as MNHEY and CDR2 as SVGEGT. V lost 6 bases, J lost 2 bases, and 12 bases lay in between. The CDR3 is 14 residues long. CDR3 in DNA: TGTGCCAGCAGCCCGGGGGCCCCCACAGATACGCAGTATTTT. Residues: CASSPGAPTDTQYF.

The chain joins TRBV6-5 to TRBJ1-4; 9 positions agree with TRBD1. The CDR3 has 15 amino acids. V lost 5 bases, J lost 6 bases, and 7 bases stayed unmatched. Germline CDR1 is MNHEY and CDR2 is SVGAGI. This CDR3 reads CASSKQGAEDEKLFF. CDR3 coding DNA: TGTGCCAGCAGTAAACAGGGGGCAGAAGATGAAAAACTGTTTTTT.

This chain links TRBV27 with TRBJ1-6; D is undetermined. The germline gives CDR1 MNHEY, CDR2 SMNVEV (reference sequence). The V and J ends lost 7 bases and 0 bases respectively, with 10 bases between them. This CDR3 is built from 15 residues. This CDR3 is CASMAEGSYNSPLHF. Here the CDR3 DNA reads TGTGCCAGCATGGCAGAGGGCTCCTATAATTCACCCCTCCACTTT.

This clone was detected once. This chain links TRBV28 with TRBJ2-7; 12 bases are shared with TRBD1. CDR3 length: 14 amino acids. The germline V gene has CDR1 MDHEN and CDR2 SYDVKM. V was clipped by 6 bases and J by 7 bases; unmatched bases: 7. The CDR3 sequence is CASSQGQGAGEQYV. The CDR3 bases are TGTGCCAGCAGCCAGGGACAGGGGGCGGGAGAGCAGTACGTC.

The rearrangement joins TRBV28 to TRBJ2-2; 9 bases fit TRBD1. CDR1 is MDHEN and CDR2 is SYDVKM in the germline V gene. The CDR3 covers 18 residues. V lost 4 bases, J lost 5 bases, and 14 bases stayed unmatched. The DNA of the CDR3 is TGTGCCAGCAGTTCCCTGAAACAGGGGGCCGGTCTAACCGGGGAGCTGTTTTTT. It codes for CASSSLKQGAGLTGELFF.

The chain recombines TRBV10-3 with TRBJ1-5; 10 nucleotides align to TRBD1. The V gene's germline CDR1 is ENHRY and CDR2 SYGVKD. With V trimmed by 4 bases and J by 6 bases, 3 bases remained unmatched. This CDR3 comprises 14 residues. CDR3 nucleotide sequence: TGTGCCATCAGTGGGGGACAGGGGACTCAGCCCCAGCATTTT. This translates into CAISGGQGTQPQHF.

The chain has TRBV9 and TRBJ2-3; TRBD1 is a possible D gene (5 bases). Per germline, CDR1 SGDLS and CDR2 YYNGEE. V dropped 4 bases and J dropped 6 bases, with 12 bases sitting between them. The CDR3 totals 13 residues. Here the CDR3 DNA reads TGTGCCAGCAGCAAAGGGGCCCAGGATACGCAGTATTTT. Translation gives CASSKGAQDTQYF.

The rearrangement joins TRBV11-3 to TRBJ2-2, with D possibly TRBD1 on 6 matching bases. The V end lost 3 bases, the J end lost 2 bases, and 10 bases lay between the germline ends. The CDR3 covers 15 residues. Germline CDR1 and CDR2: SGHNT and YENEEA. CDR3 sequence (DNA): TGTGCCAGCAGCTTTCAGGGGACCAACACCGGGGAGCTGTTTTTT. It codes for CASSFQGTNTGELFF. Looking up the rest from reference TRBV11-3 and TRBJ2-2 gives the full variable domain: EAGVVQSPRYKIIEKKQPVAFWCNPISGHNTLYWYLQNLGQGPELLIRYENEEAVDDSQLPKDRFSAERLKGVDSTLKIQPAELGDSAVYLCASSFQGTNTGELFFGEGSRLTVL.

The chain couples TRBV5-1 to TRBJ1-4; D not certain. The CDR3 runs to 12 residues. Trimming took 0 bases from V and 6 from J, leaving 3 bases between them. Germline CDR1 reads SGHRS; CDR2 reads YFSETQ. CDR3 sequence reads: CASSLGDEKLFF. In DNA, the CDR3 is TGCGCCAGCAGCTTGGGAGATGAAAAACTGTTTTTT.

This chain connects TRBV18 to TRBJ1-4; 8 bases match TRBD1. Germline CDR1 KGHSH, CDR2 LQKENI. CDR3 size: 15 residues. The V and J ends lost 0 bases and 8 bases, in that order; junction bases with no gene match: 5. Here the CDR3 reads CASSPPTGAGEKLFF. The CDR3 DNA reads as TGTGCCAGCTCACCACCGACAGGGGCAGGCGAAAAACTGTTTTTT.

The CDR3 DNA reads TGTGCCAGCAGTTTTTCCGGGACACAGTACGTC. Protein sequence: CASSFSGTQYV. This sequence joins TRBV28 and TRBJ2-7; possibly TRBD1 for D (6 bases). V dropped 3 bases and J dropped 10 bases, with 10 bases sitting between them. This CDR3 region has 11 residues. The germline V gene has CDR1 MDHEN and CDR2 SYDVKM.

The V call is TRBV29-1, the J call TRBJ1-1, with D tentatively TRBD1 (6 bases). Germline assignment: CDR1 SQVTM and CDR2 ANQGSEA. Trimming left V 6 bases short and J 6 bases short, with 14 bases between. CDR3 length equals 12 residues. The CDR3: CSVYPGGPEAFF. The DNA for the CDR3 is TGCAGCGTGTACCCGGGGGGCCCTGAAGCTTTCTTT.